These 20 T cell receptor beta chains share one sample of origin, sequenced in a study of read filtering for tumor transcriptome and immune sequencing (dated by TCRdb to 2020 to 2021). The sequencing machine was an Illumina HiSeq 4000. TCR libraries were constructed from about 400 ng RNA using the Immunoverse kit, and molecular barcoded adaptors covering alpha/delta and beta/gamma chains were employed. TCRdb ran its own pipeline on the public reads, namely fastp trimming at Q25 and MiXCR clone calling, and kept in-frame beta chains. Entries are consolidated by CDR3 protein sequence, retaining the most common genes and DNA. Recorded for this sample are more than 45,000 distinct CDR3 sequences; around an eighth of them occurred a single time. The top ten clones comprise 16% of the sample. Sequences were obtained from a population of CD138-negative cells sorted from bone marrow. The cell subset or site label for this specimen denotes: bone marrow mononuclear cells depleted of CD138+ plasma/myeloma cells by negative magnetic selection. The receptor source for this set is a donor at least 40 years old with multiple myeloma.

As to this clonotype: A single base separates this from a much larger clone, so it may be a read error. The CDR3 is CASSLPRRDYEQYF. The DNA for the CDR3 is TGCGCCAGCAGCTTGCCGCGACGAGACTACGAGCAGTACTTC. The chain joins TRBV5-1 to TRBJ2-7; D is unresolved. Germline assignment: CDR1 SGHRS and CDR2 YFSETQ. Trimming stripped 1 base from V and 3 bases from J, with 11 bases between. CDR3 length: 14 residues.

Many counts were recorded for this clonotype. The V gene is TRBV28, the J gene TRBJ2-1, with D possibly matching TRBD2 (5 bases). Germline assignment: CDR1 MDHEN and CDR2 SYDVKM. Trimming left V 5 bases short and J 8 bases short, with 16 bases between. CDR3 size: 14 residues. The CDR3 protein is CASSLLRGTYEQFF. The CDR3, as DNA: TGTGCCAGCAGTCTCCTTCGGGGTACGTATGAGCAGTTCTTC.

This clonotype was observed many times. The rearrangement joins TRBV2 to TRBJ2-3, with 9 nucleotides matching TRBD2. CDR1 SNHLY and CDR2 FYNNEI come from the germline V gene. J gave up 6 bases and V 7 bases, and 8 bases lay outside the gene matches. CDR3 size: 14 residues. In DNA, the CDR3 is TGTGCCAGCATGGTAGCGGGGGATAGGGATACGCAGTATTTT. Encoded protein: CASMVAGDRDTQYF. The full variable domain, completed using reference TRBV2 and TRBJ2-3, is EPEVTQTPSHQVTQMGQEVILRCVPISNHLYFYWYRQILGQKVEFLVSFYNNEISEKSEIFDDQFSVERPDGSNFTLKIRSTKLEDSAMYFCASMVAGDRDTQYFGPGTRLTVL.

This clonotype was picked up many times. The rearrangement uses TRBV5-1 and TRBJ1-4, with D possibly TRBD1 on 6 matching bases. CDR3 length: 16 residues. Germline loops: CDR1 SGHRS, CDR2 YFSETQ. V gave up 0 bases and J gave up 7 bases, with 16 bases separating them. The CDR3 sequence: CASSLEGGASREKLFF. The DNA of the CDR3 is TGCGCCAGCAGCTTGGAAGGGGGGGCAAGTCGTGAAAAACTGTTTTTT.

This clonotype was seen many times. V usage is TRBV18 and J usage is TRBJ2-3; 9 bases line up with TRBD2. CDR3 length: 16 residues. Losses at the gene ends were 5 bases for V and 4 bases for J; bases not matched to a gene: 10. The germline CDR1 and CDR2 sequences are KGHSH and LQKENI. The CDR3: CASSVRGGARADTQYF. The CDR3 coding sequence is TGTGCCAGCTCAGTTCGCGGGGGGGCCAGGGCAGATACGCAGTATTTT.

This clonotype appeared many times. The genes are TRBV29-1 and TRBJ2-7, with 9 bases identical to TRBD1. The germline V gene encodes CDR1 SQVTM and CDR2 ANQGSEA. J was trimmed by 7 bases and V by 1 base; bases with no gene match: 8. The length of the CDR3 is 14 residues. The CDR3 spells CSVEGPGQGKEQYF. DNA for the CDR3: TGCAGCGTTGAAGGACCGGGACAGGGAAAAGAGCAGTACTTC.

Within the sample, this clonotype is medium-sized (0.01 to 0.1%). This chain joins TRBV9 and TRBJ2-1; D uncertain. The germline V gene has CDR1 SGDLS and CDR2 YYNGEE. CDR3 size: 17 residues. V lost 0 bases and J lost 3, with 16 bases in between. Here the CDR3 reads CASSVEIGLLSYNEQFF. Here the CDR3 DNA reads TGTGCCAGCAGCGTAGAAATCGGCCTGTTGAGCTACAATGAGCAGTTCTTC.

The sample holds many counts of this clonotype. This chain uses TRBV30 with TRBJ1-1, with D perhaps matching TRBD1 (5 bases). Germline CDR1 reads GTSNPN; CDR2 reads SVGIG (reference sequence). The length of the CDR3 is 15 residues. V was cut by 4 bases and J by 6 bases, with 21 bases left in between. In DNA form, the CDR3 reads TGTGCCTGGAACATCGGGGTCAGGGTGGGAGCTGAAGCTTTCTTT. This sequence encodes CAWNIGVRVGAEAFF.

Points on this clonotype: A clone one base away is much larger, so this may be a read error. The J gene is TRBJ2-7, the V gene TRBV20-1, with unresolved D. The CDR3 spans 11 residues. The germline gives CDR1 DFQATT, CDR2 SNEGSKA (reference sequence). Trimming cost V 4 bases and J 3 bases, with 7 bases left between them. Written as DNA, the CDR3 is TGCAGTGCTAAGTCGAACTACGAGCAGTACTTC. This translates into CSAKSNYEQYF.

This clonotype was recorded at least ten times. The chain couples TRBV6-6 to TRBJ1-1; D gene ambiguous. Trimming stripped 2 bases from V and 1 base from J, with 2 bases between. The CDR3 covers 12 residues. Germline V gene data show CDR1 as MNHNY and CDR2 as SVGAGI (reference sequence). CDR3 sequence (DNA): TGTGCCAGCAGTTACAGGAACACTGAAGCTTTCTTT. Encoded protein: CASSYRNTEAFF.

In this sample, this clonotype turned up many times. The rearrangement joins TRBV5-1 to TRBJ2-3; 11 bases agree with TRBD1. Germline V gene lookup returns CDR1 SGHRS and CDR2 YFSETQ. With V trimmed by 3 bases and J by 4 bases, 7 bases remained unmatched. The CDR3 covers 16 residues. The CDR3 loop is CASSSAPGQGADTQYF. The CDR3, as DNA: TGCGCCAGCAGCTCGGCCCCGGGACAGGGGGCAGATACGCAGTATTTT.

This clonotype was detected many times. The chain carries TRBV6-2 or TRBV6-3 and TRBJ2-7; D gene unclear. The CDR3 runs 14 residues. The V gene lost 6 bases and the J gene lost 1 base, with 13 bases spanning the gap. Germline assignment: CDR1 MNHEY and CDR2 SVGEGT. CDR3 nucleotide sequence: TGTGCCAGCAGCCGGTCGGGCAGTTCCTACGAGCAGTACTTC. It translates to CASSRSGSSYEQYF.

This clonotype was seen many times. For the CDR3, the DNA is TGCGCCAGCAGCTTGGATGCAGGGGGCGAAAAACTGTTTTTT. This codes for CASSLDAGGEKLFF. The V call is TRBV5-1, the J call TRBJ1-4; 8 nucleotides line up with TRBD1. This CDR3 is built from 14 residues. The junction had 3 bases not matched to a gene; V was cut back by 0 bases and J by 8 bases. CDR1 and CDR2 from the germline V gene are SGHRS and YFSETQ.

This clonotype was detected a few times. This chain uses TRBV5-5 with TRBJ2-7; D is perhaps TRBD1 (5 bases). CDR1 and CDR2 from the germline V gene are SGHKS and YYEKEE (reference sequence). The CDR3 consists of 13 residues. Trimming stripped 4 bases from V and 4 bases from J, with 12 bases between. Here the CDR3 DNA reads TGTGCCAGCAGCCTAAGACAGCAGTACGAGCAGTACTTC. It codes for CASSLRQQYEQYF.

Concerning this clonotype itself: Given a far larger clone just one base away, this is likely a sequencing read error. This chain connects TRBV7-9 to TRBJ2-1, with D possibly TRBD1 on 5 matching bases. This CDR3 comprises 12 residues. CDR1 and CDR2 (germline): SEHNR, FQNEAQ (reference sequence). The CDR3 nucleotides are TGTGCCAGCTCCTACCCAGGGATGGGCCAGTCCTTC. Amino acid sequence: CASSYPGMGQSF.

For this clonotype: A far larger clone is a single base away, which makes a read error likely. The chain links TRBV11-3 to TRBJ2-1; 7 positions match TRBD2. Germline lookup yields CDR1 SGHNT and CDR2 YENEEA. The CDR3 extends over 20 amino acids. The chain's CDR3 is CAGSSNGPGGPSSSYNEQFF. CDR3 bases: TGTGCCGGCAGCTCCAATGGGCCGGGGGGACCATCAAGCTCCTACAATGAGCAGTTCTTC.

This clonotype showed up many times. The V call is TRBV6-1, the J call TRBJ2-3; 9 bases line up with TRBD2. The CDR3 is 17 residues long. Germline CDR1 reads MNHNS; CDR2 reads SASEGT. The DNA of the CDR3 is TGTGGGGCACAGGGGCGGGGGGGTTCTCCTAGCACAGATACGCAGTATTTT. Translated, it gives CGAQGRGGSPSTDTQYF.

This clonotype was seen repeatedly, ten times or more. The chain uses TRBV9 and TRBJ1-1; possible D gene TRBD1, 6 bases. From germline, CDR1 is SGDLS and CDR2 YYNGEE. Trimming cost V 0 bases and J 0 bases, with 12 bases left between them. The CDR3 runs to 16 residues. The DNA of the CDR3 is TGTGCCAGCAGCGTAGGCAGGGGTGACATGAACACTGAAGCTTTCTTT. This codes for CASSVGRGDMNTEAFF.

This clonotype has a handful of counts. A much bigger clone sits one base away, suggesting this may be a read error. The V gene is TRBV3-1, the J gene TRBJ2-7; a weak D match, TRBD2 (5 bases). Germline CDR1 LGHDT, CDR2 YNNKEL (reference sequence). The V gene lost 1 base and the J gene lost 0 bases, with 13 bases spanning the gap. This CDR3 has 16 residues. The CDR3 DNA follows: TGTGCCAGCAGCCAAGGTTCTCCTAGCTTCTCCTACGAGCAGTACTTC. It is translated as CASSQGSPSFSYEQYF.

This clonotype occurred many times. CDR3 sequence: CAWARQGDQPQHF. CDR3 nucleotides: TGTGCCTGGGCTAGACAGGGGGATCAGCCCCAGCATTTT. The gene calls are TRBV30 and TRBJ1-5, with TRBD1 matching 9 bases. Trimming removed 5 bases from V and 5 bases from J; junction bases left unmatched: 4. The length of the CDR3 is 13 residues. Germline V gene lookup returns CDR1 GTSNPN and CDR2 SVGIG (reference sequence).